These T cell receptor beta chains were read from a single sample in a study of cytomegalovirus exposure and HLA in healthy donors. Libraries were prepared by immunoSEQ multiplex PCR; TCRdb keeps only in-frame clonotypes and omits some of them. In the table there are some 200,000 clones, 60% to 80% of which are singletons. Sequencing input: PBMCs. The source is a female donor in good health and CMV-seronegative. Both conserved end residues are part of each CDR3. The D gene is left open where the match is weak. Some rows mark clone size as missing; the rest say once, few, many or name a class of expanded clone.

D gene	clone size	V gene	J gene	CDR3 DNA	CDR3 protein
TRBD1	NA	TRBV27	TRBJ1-6	TGTGCCAGCAGGCCCGGGACAGGGGGAACGGCCTATAATTCACCCCTCCACTTT	CASRPGTGGTAYNSPLHF
NA	NA	TRBV7-9	TRBJ2-5	TGTGCCAGCAGCTTGTCGACTTACCGTGAGGAGACCCAGTACTTC	CASSLSTYREETQYF
NA	NA	TRBV30	TRBJ1-1	TGTGCCTGGGCAATTGGACAGCTGAACACTGAAGCTTTCTTT	CAWAIGQLNTEAFF
TRBD1	NA	TRBV10-2	TRBJ2-7	TGCGCCAGCACCCTACAGGGGACCTACCCTAAGGAGCAGTACTTC	CASTLQGTYPKEQYF
TRBD2	NA	TRBV7-8	TRBJ2-2	TGTGCCAGCAGCCCCGTTCTTGGAGCGGGAGCTTCCGGGGAGCTGTTTTTT	CASSPVLGAGASGELFF
TRBD1	NA	TRBV28	TRBJ1-5	TGTGCCAGCCGGACAGGGAGTCAGCCCCAGCATTTT	CASRTGSQPQHF
TRBD2	NA	TRBV4-1	TRBJ2-5	TGCGCCAGCAGCCAAGTTCCACCCTCGGGGGGAAAAGAGACCCAGTACTTC	CASSQVPPSGGKETQYF
NA	NA	TRBV19	TRBJ1-2	TGTGCCAGTAGTATTTCCGCAGGCAATGGCTACACCTTC	CASSISAGNGYTF
TRBD1	NA	TRBV5-4	TRBJ1-3	TGTGCCAGCAGCTTCGGACAGGGGGCTGGAAACACCATATATTTT	CASSFGQGAGNTIYF
TRBD1	NA	TRBV28	TRBJ1-3	TGTGCCAGCAGTTTAACCCAGGGGGTCTCTGGAAACACCATATATTTT	CASSLTQGVSGNTIYF
NA	once	TRBV5-5	TRBJ1-5	TGTGCCAGCAGCTTGGCGGGTGCGGGGGGGGCCGGACAGCCCCAGCATTTT	CASSLAGAGGAGQPQHF
TRBD1	NA	TRBV19	TRBJ1-5	TGTGCCAGTAGTGGGGACAGGGATGGTCAGCCCCAGCATTTT	CASSGDRDGQPQHF
TRBD1	few	TRBV25-1	TRBJ1-2	TGTGCCAGCGGGACAGGGGGCGACTATGGCTACACCTTC	CASGTGGDYGYTF
TRBD1	NA	TRBV7-8	TRBJ1-6	TGTGCCAGCAGTCCGGGACAGGGCGATTCACCCCTCCACTTT	CASSPGQGDSPLHF
NA	NA	TRBV19	TRBJ1-5	TGTGCCAGTGGGAGCAGGGGTGAGAATCAGCCCCAGCATTTT	CASGSRGENQPQHF
TRBD1	NA	TRBV7-9	TRBJ1-2	TGTGCCAGCAGCTATTGGACAGGGGGCACCTATGGCTACACCTTC	CASSYWTGGTYGYTF
NA	NA	TRBV19	TRBJ1-1	TGTGCCAGTAGTATAGGAAGAGGGCGGATGAACACTGAAGCTTTCTTT	CASSIGRGRMNTEAFF
TRBD2	NA	TRBV7-8	TRBJ2-2	TGTGCCAGCAGCTTAGGGCTAGCGGGAGAGACCGGGGAGCTGTTTTTT	CASSLGLAGETGELFF
NA	NA	TRBV19	TRBJ2-3	TGTGCCAGTAGTCCTCAGCGGGTTCTCCGCACAGATACGCAGTATTTT	CASSPQRVLRTDTQYF
NA	NA	TRBV7-9	TRBJ1-5	TGTGCCAGCAGCGTGGACACTTATCAGCCCCAGCATTTT	CASSVDTYQPQHF
NA	NA	TRBV18	TRBJ2-7	TGTGCCAGCTCACCAGGGAGCTCCTACGAGCAGTACTTC	CASSPGSSYEQYF
NA	once	TRBV30	TRBJ1-6	TGTGCCTGGTACAGGCTGGATAATTCACCCCTCCACTTT	CAWYRLDNSPLHF
TRBD1	NA	TRBV15	TRBJ2-5	TGTGCCACCAGCAGAGATCTGGGACAGGTGTACCAAGAGACCCAGTACTTC	CATSRDLGQVYQETQYF
NA	NA	TRBV5-1	TRBJ1-1	TGCGCCAGCAGCCCCCGGGGTGGTGCTGAAGCTTTCTTT	CASSPRGGAEAFF
NA	NA	TRBV5-1	TRBJ1-2	TGCGCCAGCAGCCCGGTGATTGGGGCGAACTATGGCTACACCTTC	CASSPVIGANYGYTF
TRBD2	NA	TRBV19	TRBJ2-1	TGTGCCAGTAGTGGCGGACTAGCGGCCAGCAATGAGCAGTTCTTC	CASSGGLAASNEQFF
NA	NA	TRBV5-1	TRBJ2-7	TGCGCCAGCAGCTTGGTAACTAGCATATACGAGCAGTACTTC	CASSLVTSIYEQYF
TRBD1	NA	TRBV7-3	TRBJ2-3	TGTGCCAGCAGCTACCAGGGGGAAGATACGCAGTATTTT	CASSYQGEDTQYF
NA	NA	TRBV18	TRBJ2-1	TGTGCCAGCTCAACGGGAGAGTCCTACAATGAGCAGTTCTTC	CASSTGESYNEQFF
NA	NA	TRBV4-1	TRBJ2-3	TGCGCCAGCAGCCAAGTCAGTGGAGGGAGCACAGATACGCAGTATTTT	CASSQVSGGSTDTQYF
NA	NA	TRBV28	TRBJ2-1	TGTGCCAGCAGTTTTCAGGGCGAGAATGAGCAGTTCTTC	CASSFQGENEQFF